In this sample, the clone carrying this T cell receptor beta chain turned up once. The antigen is undetermined. With 3 bases removed from V and 9 bases from J, the gap between germline ends came to 18 bases. Looked up from germline, CDR1 is MNHEY and CDR2 is SMNVEV (reference sequence). This CDR3 has 16 residues. The table came from immunoSEQ multiplex PCR; TCRdb's copy has only in-frame clones and leaves some out. The table records 55,000 to 85,000 clones, roughly 92% of them present only once. This entry belongs to a study of lymphopenia after photon versus proton radiotherapy. Study conclusions and caveats: Relative stability marked proton patients; photon patients lost diversity and naive cells.

The sequencing here drew on peripheral blood, taken from a patient treated with photon-based radiotherapy. This clonotype originated in a middle-aged woman with cholangiocarcinoma. The rearrangement uses TRBV27 and TRBJ1-6, with D perhaps TRBD1 (6 bases). For the CDR3, the DNA is TGTGCCAGCAGTTTCGACGCGAGGGGGGAAAGTTCACCCCTCCACTTT. As protein: CASSFDARGESSPLHF.